The TCR beta chain described here comes from a study of cytomegalovirus exposure and HLA in healthy donors. For the study at large: Previous work identified roughly 120 million unique TCR beta sequences from approximately 190 million T cells.

The study ran its PCR with 60 Vbeta and 13 Jbeta primers. Generated by immunoSEQ multiplex PCR, the TCRdb table keeps only in-frame clones and is missing some. In the table there are about 100,000 clones, roughly 80% of which are singletons. Donors showed nominal health when sampled, although they likely had unrecorded immune exposures. Study-wide points: A cluster of highly shared sequence variants was likely a sequencing artifact.

Comment on this clone: Its antigen is undetermined.

This CDR3 has 14 residues. Germline CDR1 and CDR2: SGHTA and FQGNSA. Trimming took off 1 base at V and 7 bases at J, with 13 bases between the two ends. The chain combines TRBV7-2 with TRBJ1-1; D perhaps matches TRBD1 (5 bases). Sequencing was carried out using PBMCs. This sequence was found in a middle-aged man in good health and CMV-seronegative. CDR3 sequence: CASSLVSSQGEAFF. CDR3 bases: TGTGCCAGCAGCTTAGTAAGCAGCCAGGGTGAAGCTTTCTTT.